These 23 T cell receptor beta chains share one sample of origin, sequenced in a study of shared clonotypes between healthy human individuals. Produced via immunoSEQ multiplex PCR; TCRdb's table is partial and in-frame only. Altogether a few million clones are present, around 93% being singletons, with the ten largest covering around 1.7%. Naive CD8 isolation took CD45RO-negative cells positively selected for CCR7 and excluded terminally differentiated effector memory CD45RA+ cells. Sample: naive CD8+ T cells from PBMCs. Receptor source: a man aged 18-30 years in good health. Some clones in this sample may be carry-over from other donors' samples.

V usage is TRBV19 and J usage is TRBJ2-7; 8 nucleotides agree with TRBD2. This CDR3 contains 16 residues. The germline V gene has CDR1 LNHDA and CDR2 SQIVND (reference sequence). V lost 1 base, J lost 3 bases, and 8 bases stayed unmatched. The CDR3 loop is CASSIVSGTSLYEQYF. For the CDR3, the DNA is TGTGCCAGTAGTATAGTGTCCGGGACTAGTCTCTACGAGCAGTACTTC.

For this clone: This CDR3 is also generated by other DNA sequences in the sample. The chain uses TRBV28 and TRBJ2-3, with TRBD1 identical over 9 bases. CDR1 and CDR2 (germline): MDHEN, SYDVKM. The CDR3 sequence is 15 residues long. The junction had 7 bases not matched to a gene; V was cut back by 6 bases and J by 3 bases. CDR3 in DNA: TGTGCCAGCAGCCCGGGACAGGGCGGGACAGATACGCAGTATTTT. Translated, it gives CASSPGQGGTDTQYF.

The CDR3 is CASSAGQTFNQPQHF. CDR3 nucleotides: TGTGCCAGCAGCGCGGGACAGACCTTCAATCAGCCCCAGCATTTT. This chain links TRBV9 with TRBJ1-5; TRBD1 agrees at 7 bases. CDR1 SGDLS and CDR2 YYNGEE come from the germline V gene. CDR3 length: 15 residues. The V segment lost 3 bases and the J segment 3 bases; nucleotides outside the gene matches: 6.

Concerning this clone itself: Additional DNA sequences in this sample encode the identical CDR3. This rearrangement joins TRBV4-1 to TRBJ2-7; D might be TRBD1 (5 bases). Between the trimmed V and J ends, which lost 0 bases and 1 base, there was a span of 13 bases. There are 16 residues in the CDR3. Germline V CDR1 and CDR2: MGHRA, YSYEKL. CDR3 protein: CASSQDRLAGSYEQYF. CDR3 coding DNA: TGCGCCAGCAGCCAAGATCGGTTAGCAGGGTCCTACGAGCAGTACTTC.

The chain has TRBV4-1 and TRBJ2-4; 7 bases fit TRBD2. Germline CDR1 is MGHRA and CDR2 is YSYEKL. The CDR3 is 19 residues long. The V segment lost 0 bases and the J segment 0 bases; nucleotides outside the gene matches: 11. The CDR3 region is CASSQDPRWEGLAKNIQYF. The DNA for the CDR3 is TGCGCCAGCAGCCAAGATCCCAGGTGGGAGGGACTAGCCAAAAACATTCAGTACTTC.

This clone has more than one count but fewer than ten. At the DNA level, this CDR3 is encoded by other sequences in the same sample as well. The rearrangement uses TRBV19 and TRBJ1-5; D is ambiguous. The V end was cut by 3 bases, the J end by 3 bases, with 6 bases between. CDR1 and CDR2 (germline): LNHDA, SQIVND (reference sequence). The CDR3 runs to 13 residues. CDR3 sequence reads: CASSMGFNQPQHF. Written as DNA, the CDR3 is TGTGCCAGTAGTATGGGATTCAATCAGCCCCAGCATTTT.

The CDR3 sequence: CASSHGLNAGEQFF. Written as DNA, the CDR3 is TGTGCCAGCAGTCATGGACTCAACGCCGGTGAGCAGTTCTTC. The rearrangement links TRBV28 to TRBJ2-1, with D perhaps matching TRBD2 (5 bases). The V gene's germline CDR1 is MDHEN and CDR2 SYDVKM. The CDR3 spans 14 residues. The germline V and J ends were trimmed by 5 bases and 9 bases, with 17 bases remaining between them.

In this sample, this clone turned up a few times. J is TRBJ1-5 and V is TRBV19, with a possible D match to TRBD1 (5 bases). The CDR3 spans 13 residues. In germline, CDR1 is LNHDA, CDR2 SQIVND (reference sequence). V lost 5 bases and J 6 bases, leaving 11 bases between the germline ends. CDR3 coding DNA: TGTGCCAGTAGTTCGGGACTTCGTCAGCCCCAGCATTTT. Its protein is CASSSGLRQPQHF.

The chain couples TRBV10-2 to TRBJ2-6; 8 bases align to TRBD1. CDR3 size: 16 residues. Germline values: CDR1 WSHSY, CDR2 SAAADI. Unmatched junction bases numbered 9, after V lost 7 bases and J lost 4 bases. CDR3 in amino acids: CASTPRTGSGANVLTF. The CDR3 DNA is TGCGCCAGCACCCCACGGACAGGGTCCGGGGCCAACGTCCTGACTTTC.

The chain couples TRBV29-1 to TRBJ2-6; no reliable D call. This CDR3 comprises 12 residues. Deletions cut 7 bases from V and 2 bases from J, with 6 bases between. CDR1 and CDR2 (germline): SQVTM, ANQGSEA. CDR3 sequence reads: CSAKTGANVLTF. CDR3 coding DNA: TGCAGCGCAAAAACTGGGGCCAACGTCCTGACTTTC.

The chain has TRBV29-1 and TRBJ2-4, with a tentative D call TRBD1 (6 bases). V lost 7 bases to trimming and J lost 1 base, with 8 bases between them. The germline gives CDR1 SQVTM, CDR2 ANQGSEA. The CDR3 spans 12 residues. This chain's CDR3 is CSGRGAKNIQYF. The CDR3 nucleotides read TGCAGCGGCAGGGGTGCCAAAAACATTCAGTACTTC.

The gene calls are TRBV7-3 and TRBJ2-2, with D possibly TRBD2 on 6 matching bases. Germline-derived CDR1 and CDR2 are SGHTA and FQGTGA. Between the trimmed V and J ends, which lost 6 bases and 3 bases, there was a span of 11 bases. The CDR3 length is 14 residues. CDR3 residues: CASSRESDTGELFF. CDR3 sequence (DNA): TGTGCCAGCAGTCGGGAGTCCGACACCGGGGAGCTGTTTTTT.

This chain links TRBV27 with TRBJ2-7; 7 bases align to TRBD1. The CDR3 has 14 residues. Germline assignment: CDR1 MNHEY and CDR2 SMNVEV (reference sequence). Trimming took 6 bases from V and 3 from J; bases not matched to a gene: 8. The CDR3 nucleotides read TGTGCCAGCAGACGGGGACAGACCAACTACGAGCAGTACTTC. Translation gives CASRRGQTNYEQYF.

The rearrangement joins TRBV27 to TRBJ2-3, with TRBD2 identical over 10 bases. Germline CDR1 MNHEY, CDR2 SMNVEV (reference sequence). This CDR3 is 15 amino acids long. Trimming removed 6 bases from V and 3 bases from J; junction bases left unmatched: 6. The CDR3 DNA sequence: TGTGCCAGCAGCCAAGCGGGAGGGGGAACAGATACGCAGTATTTT. Encoded protein: CASSQAGGGTDTQYF.

The chain is built from TRBV9 and TRBJ2-1, with TRBD1 matching over 7 bases. This CDR3 spans 15 amino acids. Germline lookup yields CDR1 SGDLS and CDR2 YYNGEE. J lost 8 bases, V lost 3 bases, and 11 bases had no gene match. The CDR3: CASSAGDRGLDEQFF. CDR3 nucleotides: TGTGCCAGCAGCGCGGGTGATAGGGGGCTCGATGAGCAGTTCTTC.

This chain links TRBV28 with TRBJ1-2; D gene unclear. The CDR3 is made up of 13 amino acids. Deletions cut 3 bases from V and 4 bases from J, with 9 bases between. Germline CDR1 reads MDHEN; CDR2 reads SYDVKM. Written as DNA, the CDR3 is TGTGCCAGCAGTTTTCAGGTGGGCTATGGCTACACCTTC. Translating gives CASSFQVGYGYTF.

The chain employs TRBV27 and TRBJ2-7; D may be TRBD1 (6 bases). CDR3 length: 17 amino acids. The V gene lost 5 bases and the J gene lost 1 base, with 21 bases spanning the gap. The germline gives CDR1 MNHEY, CDR2 SMNVEV (reference sequence). The CDR3 DNA follows: TGTGCCAGCAGTCTCTTTGCAGGACAGATAAATTCCTACGAGCAGTACTTC. Its protein is CASSLFAGQINSYEQYF.

This chain links TRBV25-1 with TRBJ2-5, with TRBD2 identical over 9 bases. The trim removed 5 bases at V and 4 bases at J, leaving 5 bases unmatched. The germline V gene has CDR1 MGHDK and CDR2 SYGVNS. The CDR3 consists of 14 residues. CDR3 sequence: CASSRMGLAETQYF. Here the CDR3 DNA reads TGTGCCAGCAGTAGGATGGGACTAGCAGAGACCCAGTACTTC.

Of note for this clone: At the DNA level, this CDR3 is encoded by other sequences in the same sample as well. V usage is TRBV30 and J usage is TRBJ1-1; D perhaps matches TRBD1 (5 bases). The V gene lost 0 bases and the J gene lost 1 base, with 9 bases spanning the gap. Germline V lookup: CDR1 GTSNPN, CDR2 SVGIG (reference sequence). The CDR3 runs to 14 residues. The CDR3 nucleotides are TGTGCCTGGAGTGTTTTGAGGGGGAACACTGAAGCTTTCTTT. Amino acids: CAWSVLRGNTEAFF.

V and J are TRBV9 and TRBJ2-7; TRBD1 might be the D (5 bases). V was trimmed by 3 bases and J by 2 bases, leaving 15 bases between them. CDR1 and CDR2 (germline): SGDLS, YYNGEE. CDR3 length: 15 amino acids. Written as DNA, the CDR3 is TGTGCCAGCAGCGCTGAGGCCCAGGGCCCCTACGAGCAGTACTTC. Translated, it gives CASSAEAQGPYEQYF.

The rearrangement uses TRBV5-1 and TRBJ2-7, with 8 bases fitting TRBD1. With V trimmed by 3 bases and J by 5 bases, 1 base remained unmatched. Germline lookup yields CDR1 SGHRS and CDR2 YFSETQ. CDR3 length: 12 amino acids. CDR3 region: CASSSDRDEQYF. CDR3 bases: TGCGCCAGCAGCTCGGACAGGGACGAGCAGTACTTC.

The CDR3 coding sequence is TGTGCCAGCAGTGAACCCTACCACAGGGACCCGCGGAGAGGGGAGCAGTACTTC. The encoded protein is CASSEPYHRDPRRGEQYF. This chain connects TRBV2 to TRBJ2-7, with D possibly TRBD1 on 6 matching bases. CDR1 and CDR2 (germline): SNHLY, FYNNEI. This CDR3 is 18 amino acids long. V lost 2 bases to trimming and J lost 7 bases, with 27 bases between them.

The rearrangement links TRBV28 to TRBJ1-1, with TRBD1 matching 8 bases. The V segment lost 8 bases and the J segment 3 bases; nucleotides outside the gene matches: 8. This CDR3 is built from 14 residues. CDR1 is MDHEN and CDR2 is SYDVKM in the germline V gene. The CDR3 loop is CASGQGRADTEAFF. The CDR3 bases are TGTGCCAGCGGACAGGGCCGGGCGGACACTGAAGCTTTCTTT.